One sample yielded the 15 T cell receptor beta chains listed below, sequenced in a study of molecular identifiers for immune sequencing clone quantification. Each CDR3 protein gets one entry after TCRdb re-called the PCR reads with MiXCR. The sample consists of hundreds of thousands of distinct CDR3 sequences, about 25% of them appearing once. Material for sequencing was naive CD8+ T cells from blood, with Jurkat cell RNA spiked in. The subset is: FACS-sorted CD8+CD4-CCR7+CD45RA+ naive T cells. These receptors all stem from a human donor in good health. Some libraries in this study had Jurkat cell RNA spiked in.

As concerns this clonotype: Sequence at one end of the junction differs from germline and may be a read error. This chain uses TRBV4-1 with TRBJ1-1, with 8 bases matching TRBD1. The CDR3 contains 13 residues. Germline assignment: CDR1 MGHRA and CDR2 YSYEKL. The DNA of the CDR3 is TGCGCCAGCAGCTCTACAGGGGGGACTGGAGCTTTCTTT. It is translated as CASSSTGGTGAFF.

The rearrangement uses TRBV11-2 and TRBJ1-2, with D perhaps matching TRBD1 (6 bases). V lost 2 bases and J 4 bases, leaving 14 bases between the germline ends. Germline CDR1 and CDR2: SGHAT and FQNNGV. This CDR3 contains 15 residues. CDR3 protein: CASSLSSGTSYGYTF. The CDR3 bases are TGTGCCAGCAGCTTATCCTCCGGGACAAGCTATGGCTACACCTTC.

This clonotype has more than one count but fewer than ten. V gene TRBV6-2 or TRBV6-3 combines with J gene TRBJ1-2, with TRBD1 as a possible D gene (6 bases). Per germline, CDR1 MNHEY and CDR2 SVGEGT. CDR3 length equals 13 residues. The V end was cut by 6 bases, the J end by 8 bases, with 16 bases between. The CDR3 DNA sequence: TGTGCCAGCAGATCGACAGGACCCCTCGGCTACACCTTC. This sequence encodes CASRSTGPLGYTF.

The rearrangement uses TRBV20-1 and TRBJ1-2; 7 nucleotides match TRBD1. The CDR3 is made up of 19 amino acids. Trimming removed 2 bases from V and 1 base from J; junction bases left unmatched: 19. Germline V CDR1 and CDR2: DFQATT, SNEGSKA (reference sequence). This CDR3 reads CSARNLSWGTGALNYGYTF. The DNA of the CDR3 is TGCAGTGCTAGAAATCTATCGTGGGGAACAGGGGCCCTTAACTATGGCTACACCTTC.

This clonotype was counted a few times. The chain has TRBV2 and TRBJ2-2; D remains ambiguous. Germline V gene sequence: CDR1 SNHLY, CDR2 FYNNEI. CDR3 length equals 12 residues. V dropped 4 bases and J dropped 9 bases, with 9 bases sitting between them. CDR3 in DNA: TGTGCCAGCAGTGGGCTCTCCTGGGAGCTGTTTTTT. Amino acids: CASSGLSWELFF.

V and J are TRBV20-1 and TRBJ2-7, with 13 nucleotides matching TRBD2. Losses at the gene ends were 5 bases for V and 1 base for J; bases not matched to a gene: 5. Germline assignment: CDR1 DFQATT and CDR2 SNEGSKA (reference sequence). The CDR3 spans 15 residues. The CDR3 nucleotides are TGCAGTGCTCGGACTAGCGGGGGCCTTTCCTACGAGCAGTACTTC. Encoded protein: CSARTSGGLSYEQYF.

This clonotype was seen only a few times. This rearrangement joins TRBV11-3 to TRBJ2-1, with D possibly matching TRBD1 (7 bases). Germline V gene sequence: CDR1 SGHNT, CDR2 YENEEA. V was pared by 5 bases and J by 1 base, with 12 bases between. The CDR3 is 15 amino acids. The CDR3 reads CASSPRGVSYNEQFF. CDR3 coding DNA: TGTGCCAGCAGCCCCAGGGGGGTGTCCTACAATGAGCAGTTCTTC.

For this clonotype: At one end, the junction sequence differs from germline, possibly due to a read error. The genes are TRBV12-3 or TRBV12-4 and TRBJ1-1; D gene uncertain. The CDR3 contains 12 residues. CDR3 nucleotide sequence: TGTGCCAGCAGTTTGACGGGCACTGAAGCTTCCTTT. Translation: CASSLTGTEASF.

This clonotype has ten or more counts. V is TRBV10-3 and J is TRBJ1-4; D remains unclear. V was shortened by 4 bases and J by 3 bases, with 9 bases between the two germline ends. Germline lookup yields CDR1 ENHRY and CDR2 SYGVKD. The CDR3 length is 14 residues. CDR3 residues: CAISAGAANEKLFF. For the CDR3, the DNA is TGTGCCATCAGTGCTGGAGCAGCTAATGAAAAACTGTTTTTT.

This clonotype was counted a few times. The V call is TRBV18, the J call TRBJ2-3, with D unresolved. Germline V gene sequence: CDR1 KGHSH, CDR2 LQKENI. CDR3 length equals 15 residues. Trimming shortened V by 2 bases and J by 0 bases, and 9 bases separated the two germline ends. Here the CDR3 reads CASSPGQASTDTQYF. CDR3 nucleotide sequence: TGTGCCAGCTCACCAGGTCAGGCTAGCACAGATACGCAGTATTTT.

For this clonotype: Since a much larger clone is just one base distant, this may be a read error. Here the CDR3 omits its conserved ending phenylalanine or tryptophan, so a read error is the likely source. The CDR3 coding sequence is TGTGCCAGCAGTGATTCTCTAGCGGAAGCTAGCACAGATACGCAGTATCTT. Translation gives CASSDSLAEASTDTQYL. This chain uses TRBV2 with TRBJ2-3; 7 nucleotides match TRBD2. Germline V CDR1 and CDR2: SNHLY, FYNNEI. The CDR3 length is 17 residues. Trimming at V came to 3 bases and at J to 0 bases, leaving 9 bases not matched to a gene.

This clonotype occurred many times. This chain connects TRBV5-1 to TRBJ2-5, with 9 bases matching TRBD2. The germline V gene has CDR1 SGHRS and CDR2 YFSETQ. The junction had 14 bases not matched to a gene; V was cut back by 6 bases and J by 5 bases. The CDR3 loop spans 16 amino acids. CDR3 loop: CASTNGDSGSTETQYF. Written as DNA, the CDR3 is TGCGCCAGCACAAATGGGGATAGCGGGAGTACTGAGACCCAGTACTTC.

The sample holds a few counts of this clonotype. A junction end diverges from the germline sequence, so it may reflect a read error. The chain combines TRBV28 with TRBJ1-1; 8 positions agree with TRBD1. This CDR3 spans 13 amino acids. Germline V gene data show CDR1 as MDHEN and CDR2 as SYDVKM. Here the CDR3 reads CAGRGRMNTEAFF. CDR3 nucleotides: TGTGCCGGCAGGGGGCGGATGAACACTGAAGCTTTCTTT.

The rearrangement uses TRBV19 and TRBJ2-3; the match to TRBD1 covers 8 bases. The J segment lost 2 bases and the V segment lost 11 bases, leaving 12 bases of the junction unmatched. This CDR3 has 15 residues. Germline-derived CDR1 and CDR2 are LNHDA and SQIVND (reference sequence). CDR3 sequence reads: CAASIGQGATDTQYF. The CDR3 DNA sequence: TGTGCCGCTAGTATAGGGCAGGGGGCCACAGATACGCAGTATTTT.

This clonotype has only a few counts. This chain connects TRBV4-1 to TRBJ2-1; maybe TRBD1 (6 bases). CDR1 and CDR2 (germline): MGHRA, YSYEKL. V lost 4 bases, J lost 8 bases, and 24 bases lay in between. CDR3 length: 17 residues. The CDR3 DNA reads TGCGCCAGCAGCCCACTAGTTAACAGGGTGAGTGTAGATGAGCAGTTCTTC. Amino acids: CASSPLVNRVSVDEQFF.